Described below is a single TCR beta chain sequence and its context. Antigen specificity is unknown. This entry comes from a study of cytomegalovirus exposure and HLA in healthy donors. Study-level points and caveats: Reported performance of the classifier showed diagnosis of cytomegalovirus status with high specificity and sensitivity.

Researchers ran the PCR with 60 Vbeta and 13 Jbeta primers. The method was immunoSEQ multiplex PCR; TCRdb's version includes in-frame clones alone and lacks a portion of them. Counted here are 150,000 to 200,000 clones, 84% occurring once; the ten biggest clones make up under 2%. Germline-derived CDR1 and CDR2 are SGHVS and FQNEAQ. The CDR3 covers 16 residues. Trimming cost V 5 bases and J 0 bases; bases outside gene matches: 8. The sample was PBMCs. This receptor was obtained from a man between 18 and 29 years old in good health and CMV-seronegative. The chain is built from TRBV7-8 and TRBJ2-3; 7 bases are shared with TRBD1. The CDR3 DNA reads TGTGCCAGCAGCGTAGAAGGGACAGATAGCACAGATACGCAGTATTTT. This encodes CASSVEGTDSTDTQYF.